A selection of T cell receptor beta chains follows, all from one sample in a study of T-cell reconstitution after alpha-beta-depleted transplantation in children. TCRdb re-called the PCR reads with MiXCR, one entry per CDR3 protein. The sample records some 240,000 distinct CDR3 sequences, approximately 12% being singletons. Sequenced here: PBMCs from the stem cell graft donor, sampled from the stem cell graft. The source is a human donor who donated a stem cell graft to a child with acute lymphoblastic leukemia. CDR3s leave out the opening cysteine and the closing phenylalanine or tryptophan. The order of the fields is V gene, J gene, clone size, CDR3 protein. Clone size is shown for a subset of rows, as once, few, many or a class of expanded clone.

v_call: TRBV24-1; j_call: TRBJ2-2; clone_size: many; cdr3_aa: ATSDFPKGTGELF
v_call: TRBV12-3/TRBV12-4; j_call: TRBJ2-7; clone_size: many; cdr3_aa: ASSLQGTDEQY
v_call: TRBV6-5; j_call: TRBJ1-1; clone_size: many; cdr3_aa: ASSYSKGRPRTGEAF
v_call: TRBV11-3; j_call: TRBJ2-7; clone_size: .; cdr3_aa: ASSEGAVGDEQY
v_call: TRBV6-2/TRBV6-3; j_call: TRBJ2-2; clone_size: many; cdr3_aa: ASSYEVAGSNTGELF
v_call: TRBV6-5; j_call: TRBJ1-1; clone_size: many; cdr3_aa: ASSFLPRTGLEAF
v_call: TRBV28; j_call: TRBJ2-3; clone_size: many; cdr3_aa: ASSLGSGRGDTQY
v_call: TRBV6-6; j_call: TRBJ1-1; clone_size: many; cdr3_aa: ASTEGNTEAF
v_call: TRBV20-1; j_call: TRBJ2-3; clone_size: many; cdr3_aa: SARIAGRTDTQY
v_call: TRBV29-1; j_call: TRBJ2-7; clone_size: many; cdr3_aa: SVGGQGDEQY
v_call: TRBV3-1; j_call: TRBJ2-2; clone_size: many; cdr3_aa: ASSQLGIGELF
v_call: TRBV9; j_call: TRBJ1-3; clone_size: many; cdr3_aa: ASSGNTIY
v_call: TRBV12-3/TRBV12-4; j_call: TRBJ1-1; clone_size: many; cdr3_aa: ASSYSERSTEAF
v_call: TRBV5-4; j_call: TRBJ1-3; clone_size: .; cdr3_aa: ASIDRKSSGNTIY
v_call: TRBV7-2; j_call: TRBJ1-1; clone_size: many; cdr3_aa: ASSPRALNTEAF
v_call: TRBV11-2; j_call: TRBJ2-1; clone_size: many; cdr3_aa: ASSLVRGRSYNEQF
v_call: TRBV6-1; j_call: TRBJ1-5; clone_size: few; cdr3_aa: ASSRTGYSNQPQH
v_call: TRBV4-3; j_call: TRBJ2-1; clone_size: .; cdr3_aa: ASSWGQANEQF
v_call: TRBV7-2; j_call: TRBJ1-1; clone_size: many; cdr3_aa: ASSPHTEAF
v_call: TRBV30; j_call: TRBJ1-5; clone_size: .; cdr3_aa: AWSGGNSNQPQH
v_call: TRBV18; j_call: TRBJ2-7; clone_size: once; cdr3_aa: ASSPVYSGLEDEQY
v_call: TRBV9; j_call: TRBJ1-1; clone_size: many; cdr3_aa: ASSPIRGNTEAF
v_call: TRBV6-5; j_call: TRBJ2-7; clone_size: many; cdr3_aa: ASSFIAGTYEQY
v_call: TRBV5-1; j_call: TRBJ2-1; clone_size: few; cdr3_aa: ASSLGPGVGEQF
v_call: TRBV12-3/TRBV12-4; j_call: TRBJ2-5; clone_size: many; cdr3_aa: ASSPGQKETQY
v_call: TRBV5-1; j_call: TRBJ1-6; clone_size: many; cdr3_aa: ASSPDREGNSPLH
v_call: TRBV7-8; j_call: TRBJ1-5; clone_size: many; cdr3_aa: ASSFNQGVEANQPQH
v_call: TRBV20-1; j_call: TRBJ1-6; clone_size: few; cdr3_aa: SARGQGAISPLH
v_call: TRBV18; j_call: TRBJ1-1; clone_size: .; cdr3_aa: ASSPLSGQLDTEAF
v_call: TRBV10-2; j_call: TRBJ1-2; clone_size: many; cdr3_aa: ATWGGDVDGYT
v_call: TRBV27; j_call: TRBJ2-7; clone_size: few; cdr3_aa: ASKEVPGKSPYEQY
v_call: TRBV7-8; j_call: TRBJ1-3; clone_size: many; cdr3_aa: ASSLETPGGFSGNTIY
v_call: TRBV7-2; j_call: TRBJ2-1; clone_size: many; cdr3_aa: ASSLYLAGYNEQF
v_call: TRBV10-3; j_call: TRBJ2-7; clone_size: many; cdr3_aa: AISEIRAYEQY
v_call: TRBV6-2/TRBV6-3; j_call: TRBJ2-7; clone_size: .; cdr3_aa: ASSSLLAGPR
v_call: TRBV11-2; j_call: TRBJ1-5; clone_size: many; cdr3_aa: ASSKRDRRNQPQH
v_call: TRBV27; j_call: TRBJ2-7; clone_size: many; cdr3_aa: ASRSSGSLYEQY
v_call: TRBV5-1; j_call: TRBJ1-2; clone_size: .; cdr3_aa: ASSPDRGLGYGYT
v_call: TRBV19; j_call: TRBJ2-3; clone_size: many; cdr3_aa: ASGGLAGGPVSTDTQY
v_call: TRBV28; j_call: TRBJ1-1; clone_size: many; cdr3_aa: ASSLTLGNTEAF
v_call: TRBV6-2/TRBV6-3; j_call: TRBJ1-2; clone_size: .; cdr3_aa: ASSYSMGNSAGYT
v_call: TRBV13; j_call: TRBJ2-3; clone_size: many; cdr3_aa: ASSSDQRSDTQY
v_call: TRBV4-3; j_call: TRBJ2-1; clone_size: many; cdr3_aa: ASSRLAIAGGNEQF
v_call: TRBV6-2/TRBV6-3; j_call: TRBJ1-2; clone_size: .; cdr3_aa: ASSYSPLGLDYGYT
v_call: TRBV28; j_call: TRBJ2-5; clone_size: many; cdr3_aa: ASSSRRTETQY
v_call: TRBV18; j_call: TRBJ1-1; clone_size: few; cdr3_aa: ASSPIGLGNTEAF
v_call: TRBV12-3/TRBV12-4; j_call: TRBJ2-7; clone_size: many; cdr3_aa: ASSQTRGGYEQY
v_call: TRBV12-3/TRBV12-4; j_call: TRBJ1-5; clone_size: many; cdr3_aa: ASSLTATSNQPQH
v_call: TRBV10-3; j_call: TRBJ2-7; clone_size: many; cdr3_aa: ATGTGLASYEQY
v_call: TRBV4-1; j_call: TRBJ2-1; clone_size: many; cdr3_aa: ASSQELRGLSEQF
v_call: TRBV4-3; j_call: TRBJ2-1; clone_size: many; cdr3_aa: ASSHGLAGGPSVGEQF